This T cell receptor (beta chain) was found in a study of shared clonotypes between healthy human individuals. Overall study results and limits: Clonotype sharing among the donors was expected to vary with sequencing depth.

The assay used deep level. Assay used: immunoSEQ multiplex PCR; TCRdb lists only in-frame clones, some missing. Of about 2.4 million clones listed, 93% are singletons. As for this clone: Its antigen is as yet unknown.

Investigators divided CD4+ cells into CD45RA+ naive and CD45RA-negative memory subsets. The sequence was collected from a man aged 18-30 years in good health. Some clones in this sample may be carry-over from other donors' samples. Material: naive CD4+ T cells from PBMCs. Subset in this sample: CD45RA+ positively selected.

The CDR3 sequence: CASSATSGMYNEQFF. CDR3 sequence (DNA): TGTGCCAGCAGCGCGACTAGCGGGATGTACAATGAGCAGTTCTTC. The chain recombines TRBV9 with TRBJ2-1; TRBD2 agrees at 11 bases. V shed 3 bases, J shed 4 bases, and the junction held 3 bases outside the gene matches. This CDR3 is 15 amino acids long. Germline V gene data show CDR1 as SGDLS and CDR2 as YYNGEE.